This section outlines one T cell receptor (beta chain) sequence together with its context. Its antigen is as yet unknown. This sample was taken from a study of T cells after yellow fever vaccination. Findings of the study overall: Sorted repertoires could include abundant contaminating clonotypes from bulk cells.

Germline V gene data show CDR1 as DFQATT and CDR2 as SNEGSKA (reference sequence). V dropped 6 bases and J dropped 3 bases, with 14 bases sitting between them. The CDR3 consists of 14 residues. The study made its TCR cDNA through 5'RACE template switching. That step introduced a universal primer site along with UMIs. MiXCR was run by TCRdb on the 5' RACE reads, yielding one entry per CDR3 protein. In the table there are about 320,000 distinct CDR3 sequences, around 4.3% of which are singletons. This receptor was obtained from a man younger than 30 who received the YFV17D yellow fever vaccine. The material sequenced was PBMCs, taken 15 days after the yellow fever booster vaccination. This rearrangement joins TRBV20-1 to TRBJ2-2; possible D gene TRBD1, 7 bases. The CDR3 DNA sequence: TGCAGTGCGCGGGACAGCCTATACACCGGGGAGCTGTTTTTT. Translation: CSARDSLYTGELFF.